Each of the 10 T cell receptor beta chains below was sequenced from the same sample in a study of human T cells and chemical hapten exposure. The time point here: pre-sensitization, week 0. Treatment specified: therapeutic diphenylcyclopropenone sensitization with weekly scalp DPC. TCRdb used MiXCR to reprocess the RACE reads, holding one entry per CDR3 protein. Among 250,000 or so distinct CDR3 sequences listed, approximately 8.6% were seen once. The sample here was whole blood, taken in connection with sensitization to the hapten diphenylcyclopropenone (DPC). These receptors originate from a woman aged 40 to 55 with alopecia areata. Some clones in this sample may be carry-over from other donors' samples.

The chain couples TRBV29-1 to TRBJ2-1; no firm D call. The germline gives CDR1 SQVTM, CDR2 ANQGSEA. The length of the CDR3 is 11 residues. V lost 4 bases, J lost 9 bases, and 10 bases lay in between. The CDR3 sequence is CSVGGRIEQFF. In nucleotides, the CDR3 is TGCAGCGTTGGTGGCAGGATTGAGCAGTTCTTC.

The genes are TRBV7-2 and TRBJ1-1; TRBD1 agrees at 9 bases. Germline V gene lookup returns CDR1 SGHTA and CDR2 FQGNSA. The CDR3 totals 16 residues. J was trimmed by 1 base and V by 5 bases; bases with no gene match: 8. The CDR3 protein is CASSRDRELPNTEAFF. The CDR3, as DNA: TGTGCCAGCAGCAGGGACAGGGAACTTCCGAACACTGAAGCTTTCTTT. The full variable domain, rest sourced from reference TRBV7-2 and TRBJ1-1, is GAGVSQSPSNKVTEKGKDVELRCDPISGHTALYWYRQSLGQGLEFLIYFQGNSAPDKSGLPSDRFSAERTGGSVSTLTIQRTQQEDSAVYLCASSRDRELPNTEAFFGQGTRLTVV.

This clonotype was seen a handful of times. The chain has TRBV3-1 and TRBJ2-2; D remains ambiguous. The V and J ends lost 2 bases and 8 bases respectively, with 6 bases between them. The CDR3 length is 12 residues. Germline-derived CDR1 and CDR2 are LGHDT and YNNKEL (reference sequence). Here the CDR3 reads CASSQYRGELFF. CDR3 DNA sequence: TGTGCCAGCAGCCAATACCGGGGGGAGCTGTTTTTT.

This clonotype came up a few times. The CDR3 nucleotides read TGCAGCGTTGGGAATGGCTACGAGCAGTACTTC. This gives the protein CSVGNGYEQYF. The chain joins TRBV29-1 to TRBJ2-7; D is unresolved. The V gene lost 4 bases and the J gene lost 3 bases, with 7 bases spanning the gap. This CDR3 region has 11 residues. The V gene's germline CDR1 is SQVTM and CDR2 ANQGSEA.

This clonotype was counted only a few times. V usage is TRBV18 and J usage is TRBJ1-2; no firm D call. The CDR3 runs 14 residues. V was pared by 2 bases and J by 3 bases, with 10 bases between. From germline, CDR1 is KGHSH and CDR2 LQKENI. CDR3: CASSPRTVDYGYTF. The CDR3 nucleotides are TGTGCCAGCTCACCAAGAACAGTTGACTATGGCTACACCTTC.

The chain uses TRBV12-3 or TRBV12-4 and TRBJ2-5; D may be TRBD2 (5 bases). Trimming left V 8 bases short and J 5 bases short, with 15 bases between. The CDR3 runs 13 residues. CDR3 DNA: TGTGCCAGCTGCGGGCTCCTTGGGGAGACCCAGTACTTC. It yields the protein CASCGLLGETQYF.

This clonotype was observed a handful of times. V and J are TRBV7-2 and TRBJ2-7; D gene ambiguous. The germline V gene has CDR1 SGHTA and CDR2 FQGNSA. The CDR3 consists of 14 residues. V lost 1 base and J lost 5, with 12 bases in between. The CDR3 spells CASSLGLGSHEQYF. CDR3 coding DNA: TGTGCCAGCAGCTTAGGTTTGGGGTCCCACGAGCAGTACTTC. The full variable domain, in which reference TRBV7-2 and TRBJ2-7 provide the parts outside the CDR3, is GAGVSQSPSNKVTEKGKDVELRCDPISGHTALYWYRQSLGQGLEFLIYFQGNSAPDKSGLPSDRFSAERTGGSVSTLTIQRTQQEDSAVYLCASSLGLGSHEQYFGPGTRLTVT.

This clonotype was counted only a few times. The CDR3 coding sequence is TGTGCCAGCTCGCCGGGTACCACAGATACGCAGTATTTT. It encodes CASSPGTTDTQYF. V usage is TRBV6-5 and J usage is TRBJ2-3; D gene ambiguous. Trimming cost V 8 bases and J 2 bases, with 11 bases left between them. This CDR3 region has 13 residues. Germline V CDR1 and CDR2: MNHEY, SVGAGI.

The CDR3 DNA reads TGTGCCAGCAGCCCGGACTCATCTTCACCCCTCCACTTT. It translates to CASSPDSSSPLHF. The chain carries TRBV4-2 and TRBJ1-6; D call uncertain. This CDR3 spans 13 amino acids. V lost 4 bases and J 9 bases, leaving 10 bases between the germline ends. Germline V gene data show CDR1 as LGHNA and CDR2 as YNFKEQ.

This clonotype was counted many times. This rearrangement joins TRBV29-1 to TRBJ2-5; D is perhaps TRBD2 (5 bases). CDR1 is SQVTM and CDR2 is ANQGSEA in the germline V gene. The V and J ends lost 0 bases and 4 bases respectively, with 9 bases between them. The length of the CDR3 is 13 residues. The CDR3 DNA is TGCAGCGTTGAAGACAGACTAATAGAGACCCAGTACTTC. Translated: CSVEDRLIETQYF. The full variable domain, its missing parts supplied by reference TRBV29-1 and TRBJ2-5, is SAVISQKPSRDICQRGTSLTIQCQVDSQVTMMFWYRQQPGQSLTLIATANQGSEATYESGFVIDKFPISRPNLTFSTLTVSNMSPEDSSIYLCSVEDRLIETQYFGPGTRLLVL.